This T cell receptor (beta chain) stems from a study of CD8+ T cells in alopecia areata. For the study at large: Patients in the study were on tofacitinib for 6 to 18 months, then off it for 6 months.

It was cDNA, reverse transcribed from extracted RNA, that served as the sequencing template. Profiling relied on immunoSEQ multiplex PCR, and the TCRdb table lists in-frame clones only, not all of them. The sample holds about 160,000 clones, under 70% seen once. Study-wide results and limits: Researchers reported that TCR sharing among patients proved less clear than in mice, possibly HLA-linked. Under tofacitinib, fewer expanded CD8+ clones appeared among the top 100 scalp clones. On tofacitinib, scalp and blood still held many of the expanded lesional clones.

In its sample, this clone was seen a few times. The antigen is unknown. Described treatment: oral pan-JAK inhibitor, 5-10 mg twice daily. Sample: CD4+ T cells sorted from blood, taken at week 4, from a patient treated with tofacitinib. This TCR came from a human donor with alopecia areata.

CDR3 protein: CAWSVGSTHGYTF. CDR3 DNA: TGTGCCTGGAGTGTAGGTAGTACCCATGGCTACACCTTC. The rearrangement joins TRBV30 to TRBJ1-2; D is ambiguous. In germline, CDR1 is GTSNPN, CDR2 SVGIG (reference sequence). V shed 0 bases and J shed 6 bases, with 11 bases lying between them. The CDR3 loop spans 13 amino acids.